This T cell receptor beta chain was documented in a study of long-term antiretroviral therapy in people with HIV. Running of the v3.0 immunoSEQ assay took place at survey level. Profiling relied on immunoSEQ multiplex PCR, and the TCRdb table lists in-frame clones only, not all of them. The sample shows some 20,000 clones, around three quarters of them seen only once. This clone was seen a single time. Its antigen is still unknown. Germline V gene sequence: CDR1 MNHEY, CDR2 SMNVEV (reference sequence). The CDR3 loop spans 17 amino acids. V was cut by 6 bases and J by 0 bases, with 17 bases left in between. Study-wide findings and caveats: Adherence to ART, viral resistance and therapy changes lacked any data.

The sequencing used unsorted PBMCs, collected 0.5 years before starting antiretroviral therapy. The receptor was derived from a man aged 18 to 29 with HIV. This sequence joins TRBV27 and TRBJ1-4; D possibly corresponds to TRBD1 (5 bases). The chain's CDR3 is CASSLRTAGATNEKLFF. CDR3 nucleotides: TGTGCCAGCAGCCTCAGGACGGCGGGGGCAACTAATGAAAAACTGTTTTTT.